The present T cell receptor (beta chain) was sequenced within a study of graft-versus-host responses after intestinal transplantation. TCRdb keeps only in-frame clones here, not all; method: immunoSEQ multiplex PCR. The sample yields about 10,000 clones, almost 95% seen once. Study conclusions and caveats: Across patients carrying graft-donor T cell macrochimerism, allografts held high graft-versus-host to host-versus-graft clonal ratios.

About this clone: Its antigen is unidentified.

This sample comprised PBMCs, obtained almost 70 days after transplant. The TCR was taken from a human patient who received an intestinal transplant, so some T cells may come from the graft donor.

The CDR3 coding sequence is TGTGCCAGCACTCCCCGAGGGGGCGCGATCATGAACACTGAAGCTTTCTTT. Translating gives CASTPRGGAIMNTEAFF. This chain links TRBV28 with TRBJ1-1; 7 bases are a match to TRBD1. The CDR3 length is 17 residues. With 7 bases clipped from V and 0 bases from J, the junction kept 14 bases outside the gene matches. Germline V gene lookup returns CDR1 MDHEN and CDR2 SYDVKM. Looking up the rest from reference TRBV28 and TRBJ1-1 gives the full variable domain: DVKVTQSSRYLVKRTGEKVFLECVQDMDHENMFWYRQDPGLGLRLIYFSYDVKMKEKGDIPEGYSVSREKKERFSLILESASTNQTSMYLCASTPRGGAIMNTEAFFGQGTRLTVV.